This is a list of T cell receptor beta chains from one sample in a study of cytomegalovirus exposure and HLA in healthy donors. Profiling relied on immunoSEQ multiplex PCR, and the TCRdb table lists in-frame clones only, not all of them. The sample yields more than 75,000 clones, 74% seen once. Sample: PBMCs. All receptors come from a man between 35 and 55 years old in good health and CMV-seropositive. Both conserved end residues are part of each CDR3. The D gene is left open where the match is weak. Clone sizes are given selectively: once, few, many, or a class where the clone is expanded.

len	v_gene	j_gene	d_gene	abundance	CDR3aa	CDR3nt
12	TRBV2	TRBJ2-3	-	few	CASRERADTQYF	TGTGCCAGCAGAGAGAGGGCAGATACGCAGTATTTT
15	TRBV9	TRBJ2-5	-	once	CASSVAGGGEKTQYF	TGTGCCAGCAGCGTAGCGGGAGGGGGCGAGAAGACCCAGTACTTC
14	TRBV4-1	TRBJ1-5	-	once	CASSQGGENQPQHF	TGCGCCAGCAGCCAAGGGGGGGAAAATCAGCCCCAGCATTTT
15	TRBV19	TRBJ2-3	-	-	CASSRPGLPTDTQYF	TGTGCCAGTAGTCGACCGGGACTCCCCACAGATACGCAGTATTTT
13	TRBV6-6	TRBJ1-5	-	-	CASNQGSNQPQHF	TGTGCCAGCAATCAGGGTAGCAATCAGCCCCAGCATTTT
12	TRBV10-3	TRBJ1-1	-	-	CAIGGLRDEAFF	TGTGCCATCGGCGGACTGCGGGATGAAGCTTTCTTT
14	TRBV9	TRBJ1-5	TRBD1	-	CASSPTGAAGPQHF	TGTGCCAGCAGCCCGACAGGGGCCGCGGGGCCCCAGCATTTT
15	TRBV6-1	TRBJ2-7	TRBD1	-	CASSAGQGVYDEQYF	TGTGCCAGCAGTGCGGGACAGGGGGTCTACGACGAGCAGTACTTC
13	TRBV11-2	TRBJ2-7	TRBD1	once	CASSPGQVGEQYF	TGTGCCAGCAGCCCCGGACAGGTCGGCGAGCAGTACTTC
16	TRBV7-2	TRBJ2-1	TRBD2	-	CASSPSGRSSYNEQFF	TGTGCCAGCAGCCCTAGCGGGAGAAGCTCCTACAATGAGCAGTTCTTC
16	TRBV18	TRBJ1-6	-	-	CASSSQDSTYNSPLHF	TGTGCCAGCTCATCGCAGGACAGTACCTATAATTCACCCCTCCACTTT
13	TRBV5-8	TRBJ1-2	-	-	CASSLQENYGYTF	TGTGCCAGCAGCTTGCAGGAAAATTATGGCTACACCTTC
13	TRBV6-5	TRBJ1-1	-	-	CASSPGQNTEAFF	TGTGCCAGCAGTCCGGGACAAAACACTGAAGCTTTCTTT
15	TRBV6-5	TRBJ1-4	-	few	CASSYTTRVNEKLFF	TGTGCCAGCAGTTACACAACACGGGTTAATGAAAAACTGTTTTTT
16	TRBV15	TRBJ1-2	-	few	CATSRLPLSGYLGYTF	TGTGCCACCAGCAGGCTCCCCCTATCAGGGTATTTGGGCTACACCTTC
16	TRBV5-1	TRBJ2-7	-	-	CASSSGVGAYTDEQYF	TGCGCCAGCAGCTCGGGGGTCGGTGCATACACAGACGAGCAGTACTTC
14	TRBV7-6	TRBJ2-3	TRBD1	-	CASSRDRDTDTQYF	TGTGCCAGCAGCCGCGACAGGGACACAGATACGCAGTATTTT
14	TRBV18	TRBJ1-5	-	-	CASSPRAGNQPQHF	TGTGCCAGCTCACCAAGGGCAGGGAATCAGCCCCAGCATTTT
14	TRBV7-2	TRBJ2-2	-	few	CASSLDRNTGELFF	TGTGCCAGCAGCTTAGACAGGAACACCGGGGAGCTGTTTTTT
10	TRBV20-1	TRBJ2-5	-	few	CRGGSETQYF	TGCAGAGGAGGGTCAGAGACCCAGTACTTC
16	TRBV4-2	TRBJ1-4	TRBD1	few	CASSSPKGAGGEKLFF	TGTGCCAGCAGCTCACCCAAGGGGGCTGGGGGTGAAAAACTGTTTTTT
14	TRBV6-1	TRBJ2-7	-	-	CASSELWGDYEQYF	TGTGCCAGCAGTGAACTCTGGGGGGACTACGAGCAGTACTTC
15	TRBV5-4	TRBJ1-4	-	-	CASSSRGQGHEKLFF	TGTGCCAGCAGCTCTCGCGGCCAGGGGCATGAAAAACTGTTTTTT
12	TRBV28	TRBJ1-6	-	-	CASGQSGSPLHF	TGTGCCAGCGGCCAGTCCGGGTCACCCCTCCACTTT
15	TRBV6-6	TRBJ1-1	TRBD1	-	CASSPRDRGDTEAFF	TGTGCCAGCAGTCCCCGGGACAGGGGGGACACTGAAGCTTTCTTT
17	TRBV7-2	TRBJ2-1	TRBD2	few	CASSTGTSGGAIDEQFF	TGTGCCAGCAGCACCGGGACTAGCGGGGGGGCCATCGATGAGCAGTTCTTC
15	TRBV19	TRBJ1-4	-	-	CASSPERAAGEKLFF	TGTGCCAGTAGTCCCGAGAGGGCCGCGGGAGAAAAACTGTTTTTT
16	TRBV11-3	TRBJ2-2	TRBD2	-	CASSPKTSGGAGELFF	TGTGCCAGCAGCCCGAAAACTAGCGGGGGGGCCGGGGAGCTGTTTTTT
16	TRBV2	TRBJ2-1	TRBD2	-	CASRYLGGLAPNEQFF	TGTGCCAGCAGGTACCTCGGTGGACTAGCACCCAATGAGCAGTTCTTC
14	TRBV30	TRBJ1-4	TRBD1	-	CAWSTGTDNEKLFF	TGTGCCTGGAGTACTGGGACAGATAATGAAAAACTGTTTTTT
16	TRBV28	TRBJ2-3	TRBD2	few	CASSYGRGLVADTQYF	TGTGCCAGCAGTTACGGGAGGGGACTAGTCGCAGATACGCAGTATTTT
15	TRBV7-3	TRBJ2-3	-	-	CASSLARQSTDTQYF	TGTGCCAGCAGCTTAGCTCGACAGAGCACAGATACGCAGTATTTT
15	TRBV30	TRBJ1-2	-	-	CAWSRRPPSVLSYTF	TGTGCCTGGAGCCGGAGACCCCCTTCCGTTTTGAGCTACACCTTC
15	TRBV6-5	TRBJ2-1	TRBD2	-	CASSRGTSSVNEQFF	TGTGCCAGCAGTAGGGGGACTAGCTCAGTAAATGAGCAGTTCTTC
13	TRBV6-1	TRBJ1-6	-	-	CASLRDINSPLHF	TGTGCCAGCCTTCGGGACATTAATTCACCCCTCCACTTT
17	TRBV4-3	TRBJ2-3	TRBD1	once	CASSSVGTGGFRDTQYF	TGCGCCAGCAGCTCAGTCGGGACAGGGGGCTTTCGAGATACGCAGTATTTT
15	TRBV4-1	TRBJ2-7	TRBD1	-	CASSPTGAISYEQYF	TGCGCCAGCAGCCCGACAGGGGCCATCTCCTACGAGCAGTACTTC
13	TRBV29-1	TRBJ1-5	-	-	CSVSTGGHQPQHF	TGCAGCGTCTCGACAGGTGGTCACCAGCCCCAGCATTTT
13	TRBV6-5	TRBJ1-1	-	-	CASSYPAEGRAFF	TGTGCCAGCAGTTACCCGGCGGAAGGTCGAGCTTTCTTT
15	TRBV9	TRBJ2-5	TRBD2	-	CASSVGLARGETQYF	TGTGCCAGCAGCGTGGGACTAGCGCGAGGAGAGACCCAGTACTTC
12	TRBV9	TRBJ1-2	-	once	CAVETGKAGYTF	TGTGCTGTTGAGACAGGAAAAGCGGGCTACACCTTC
16	TRBV5-1	TRBJ2-1	TRBD2	-	CASSLRRASGGNEQFF	TGCGCCAGCAGCCTGCGTCGGGCTAGCGGAGGCAATGAGCAGTTCTTC
12	TRBV6-5	TRBJ1-2	-	-	CASCDRNYGYTF	TGTGCCAGCTGCGACAGGAACTATGGCTACACCTTC
14	TRBV6-1	TRBJ1-2	TRBD1	-	CASSEVDRDYGYTF	TGTGCCAGCAGTGAAGTCGACAGGGACTATGGCTACACCTTC
17	TRBV9	TRBJ2-5	TRBD2	-	CASSVSGLGGSGETQYF	TGTGCCAGCAGCGTATCTGGATTGGGGGGGAGTGGAGAGACCCAGTACTTC
12	TRBV2	TRBJ1-4	TRBD1	few	CASRTGREKLFF	TGTGCCAGCCGGACAGGGCGGGAAAAACTGTTTTTT
16	TRBV7-7	TRBJ2-2	-	-	CASSVAGGAITGELFF	TGTGCCAGCAGTGTAGCCGGGGGAGCGATCACCGGGGAGCTGTTTTTT
15	TRBV6-6	TRBJ2-1	-	-	CASSYQGTLGDEQFF	TGTGCCAGCAGTTACCAAGGGACTCTCGGAGATGAGCAGTTCTTC
15	TRBV7-9	TRBJ1-3	-	-	CASSELEVAGNTIYF	TGTGCCAGCAGCGAACTCGAGGTAGCTGGAAACACCATATATTTT
13	TRBV28	TRBJ1-6	TRBD1	-	CASGTGLSSPLHF	TGTGCCAGCGGGACAGGGCTTAGTTCACCCCTCCACTTT
14	TRBV5-1	TRBJ1-3	-	once	CASSPQGPGNTIYF	TGCGCCAGCAGCCCCCAGGGTCCTGGAAACACCATATATTTT
15	TRBV7-2	TRBJ2-5	TRBD2	-	CASSLSGGSRETQYF	TGTGCCAGCAGTTTAAGCGGGGGGAGTAGAGAGACCCAGTACTTC
16	TRBV4-3	TRBJ2-3	TRBD2	once	CASSQPTSRNTDTQYF	TGCGCCAGCAGCCAACCGACTAGCAGGAACACAGATACGCAGTATTTT
15	TRBV19	TRBJ1-1	TRBD1	-	CASSVQGAKNTEAFF	TGTGCCAGTAGTGTACAGGGGGCTAAGAACACTGAAGCTTTCTTT